This T cell receptor (beta chain) appears in the sequencing data of a study of spatial heterogeneity in lung cancer. Indicated time point: sample taken at primary tumor resection. Researchers sequenced whole RNA taken from tumor, nontumor lung or frozen PBMC without sorting. The germline V gene encodes CDR1 MDHEN and CDR2 SYDVKM. Trimming stripped 0 bases from V and 4 bases from J, with 12 bases between. The CDR3 covers 15 residues. TCR cDNA molecules were tagged individually, and each one carried a unique molecular identifier. Each CDR3 protein is one row after TCRdb ran MiXCR on the 5' RACE reads. Of roughly 82,000 distinct CDR3 sequences detected, roughly an eighth appear once; the ten largest clones hold 4.5% to 5.5%. This clonotype was recorded at least ten times.

The clonotype originates from a male donor with early-stage non-small cell lung cancer. The sample consisted of PBMCs, taken at surgery. The V and J genes are TRBV28 and TRBJ2-5; a weak D match, TRBD2 (6 bases). CDR3 region: CASSLWQAGGETQYF. CDR3 bases: TGTGCCAGCAGTTTATGGCAGGCCGGGGGAGAGACCCAGTACTTC.